The 17 T cell receptor beta chains listed next were all sequenced from one sample in a study of response to subunit inactivated influenza vaccine. TCRdb recomputed calls from the RT-PCR reads with MiXCR, one row per CDR3 protein. This sample yields about 580,000 distinct CDR3 sequences, of which 14% are seen a single time; approximately 12% belongs to the top ten. Sample: PBMCs from blood, taken about 11 days after vaccination. The receptors come from a man between 50 and 59 years old who received an inactivated influenza vaccine.

This clonotype was detected only a few times. The V and J genes are TRBV20-1 and TRBJ2-5, with 7 bases that match TRBD1. Germline CDR1 reads DFQATT; CDR2 reads SNEGSKA (reference sequence). V shed 0 bases, J shed 2 bases, and the junction held 3 bases outside the gene matches. The CDR3 length is 14 residues. The CDR3 sequence is CSAREGRGQETQYF. DNA for the CDR3: TGCAGTGCTAGAGAGGGCAGGGGGCAAGAGACCCAGTACTTC.

This clonotype was counted ten times or more. The V call is TRBV24-1, the J call TRBJ2-2; D not resolved. Trimming cost V 3 bases and J 3 bases, with 10 bases left between them. This CDR3 has 15 amino acids. Germline loops: CDR1 KGHDR, CDR2 SFDVKD. CDR3 region: CATSDGVSHTGELFF. The CDR3 coding sequence is TGTGCCACCAGTGATGGGGTCTCCCACACCGGGGAGCTGTTTTTT.

The chain has TRBV5-1 and TRBJ2-1; maybe TRBD1 (6 bases). Per germline, CDR1 SGHRS and CDR2 YFSETQ. The CDR3 is made up of 14 amino acids. V was shortened by 6 bases and J by 6 bases, with 16 bases between the two germline ends. The CDR3 loop reads CASTQGQSSNEQFF. DNA for the CDR3: TGCGCCAGCACTCAGGGACAATCTAGCAATGAGCAGTTCTTC.

This clonotype has more than one count but fewer than ten. The chain combines TRBV5-1 with TRBJ1-1; the D is unclear. V was clipped by 4 bases and J by 0 bases, with 13 bases between them. Germline V gene data show CDR1 as SGHRS and CDR2 as YFSETQ. The CDR3 covers 15 residues. CDR3: CASSPEPGMNTEAFF. CDR3 DNA: TGCGCCAGCAGCCCGGAACCGGGTATGAACACTGAAGCTTTCTTT.

Only a few counts were recorded for this clonotype. The chain combines TRBV7-2 with TRBJ1-4; D not certain. This CDR3 comprises 14 residues. Germline-derived CDR1 and CDR2 are SGHTA and FQGNSA. Trimming shortened V by 6 bases and J by 2 bases, and 10 bases separated the two germline ends. CDR3 sequence reads: CASSPHGTNEKLFF. The CDR3 DNA is TGTGCCAGCAGTCCTCACGGTACTAATGAAAAACTGTTTTTT.

This clonotype was seen at least ten times. This rearrangement joins TRBV5-1 to TRBJ2-7, with D tentatively TRBD1 (6 bases). The CDR3 is made up of 13 amino acids. V was shortened by 3 bases and J by 6 bases, with 13 bases between the two germline ends. Germline loops: CDR1 SGHRS, CDR2 YFSETQ. The CDR3 sequence is CASSYTDRSEQYF. DNA for the CDR3: TGCGCCAGCAGCTATACGGACAGATCCGAGCAGTACTTC.

This clonotype came up many times. This chain links TRBV10-3 with TRBJ2-7; TRBD1 matches 7 bases. This CDR3 contains 14 residues. V trimming: 0 bases; J trimming: 6 bases; junction bases outside the gene matches: 5. Looked up from germline, CDR1 is ENHRY and CDR2 is SYGVKD. The DNA of the CDR3 is TGTGCCATCAGTGAGTCTCTGACAGGGAGCGAGCAGTACTTC. Its translation is CAISESLTGSEQYF.

This rearrangement joins TRBV12-3 or TRBV12-4 to TRBJ2-5; 11 bases align to TRBD1. The length of the CDR3 is 17 residues. Losses at the gene ends were 6 bases for V and 4 bases for J; bases not matched to a gene: 13. The DNA for the CDR3 is TGTGCCAGCAGCCGACGAACCATGGGACAGGGGGGAGAGACCCAGTACTTC. Its protein is CASSRRTMGQGGETQYF.

This clonotype was counted a few times. V gene TRBV29-1 combines with J gene TRBJ2-3, with D possibly TRBD2 on 5 matching bases. Germline V gene sequence: CDR1 SQVTM, CDR2 ANQGSEA. V lost 0 bases and J 5 bases, leaving 18 bases between the germline ends. CDR3 size: 16 residues. In DNA, the CDR3 is TGCAGCGTTGAAGATGGTTTTCGGGGATTCGGAGATACGCAGTATTTT. As protein: CSVEDGFRGFGDTQYF.

V usage is TRBV5-1 and J usage is TRBJ2-4; tentatively, D is TRBD1 (6 bases). The V end was cut by 4 bases, the J end by 0 bases, with 17 bases between. In germline, CDR1 is SGHRS, CDR2 YFSETQ. This CDR3 has 17 amino acids. The CDR3 is CASSPLQGPLAKNIQYF. In DNA form, the CDR3 reads TGCGCCAGCAGCCCCCTTCAGGGGCCATTAGCCAAAAACATTCAGTACTTC.

This clonotype was seen a few times. This chain uses TRBV7-9 with TRBJ1-2, with D hard to call. The V and J ends lost 4 bases and 6 bases respectively, with 9 bases between them. The CDR3 has 12 residues. Germline CDR1 reads SEHNR; CDR2 reads FQNEAQ (reference sequence). The CDR3 nucleotides read TGTGCCAGCAGCTACATTTCTCATGGCTACACCTTC. It encodes CASSYISHGYTF.

The genes are TRBV28 and TRBJ2-5; the D call may be TRBD1 or TRBD2 (5 bases each). Germline values: CDR1 MDHEN, CDR2 SYDVKM. Trimming took off 8 bases at V and 5 bases at J, with 24 bases between the two ends. The CDR3 runs 16 residues. The chain's CDR3 is CASLRGDKITSETQYF. CDR3 coding DNA: TGTGCCAGCCTGAGGGGAGACAAGATCACCTCGGAGACCCAGTACTTC. Based on the CDR3 plus reference TRBV28 and TRBJ2-5, the full variable domain is DVKVTQSSRYLVKRTGEKVFLECVQDMDHENMFWYRQDPGLGLRLIYFSYDVKMKEKGDIPEGYSVSREKKERFSLILESASTNQTSMYLCASLRGDKITSETQYFGPGTRLLVL.

The rearrangement uses TRBV10-3 and TRBJ2-1; 10 bases agree with TRBD1. V gave up 4 bases and J gave up 8 bases; unmatched junction bases: 5. CDR3 length equals 14 residues. Germline CDR1 reads ENHRY; CDR2 reads SYGVKD. The CDR3 loop reads CAISAGTGVYEQFF. The DNA of the CDR3 is TGTGCCATCAGTGCGGGGACAGGGGTTTATGAGCAGTTCTTC.

This clonotype was observed a handful of times. V gene TRBV18 combines with J gene TRBJ1-5, with 7 bases matching TRBD1. This CDR3 spans 13 amino acids. Germline-derived CDR1 and CDR2 are KGHSH and LQKENI. J lost 4 bases, V lost 5 bases, and 2 bases had no gene match. CDR3: CASSEDRNQPQHF. The CDR3 region has the DNA TGTGCCAGCTCAGAGGACAGGAATCAGCCCCAGCATTTT.

This clonotype was seen a handful of times. The chain recombines TRBV11-2 with TRBJ1-1, with D uncertain. Trimming took 5 bases from V and 5 from J, leaving 18 bases between them. The CDR3 extends over 15 amino acids. Germline values: CDR1 SGHAT, CDR2 FQNNGV. CDR3 DNA sequence: TGTGCCAGCAGCCCCCAAAGATGGGCGCGAACTGAAGCTTTCTTT. Protein product: CASSPQRWARTEAFF.

This clonotype was detected only a few times. The chain is built from TRBV11-1 and TRBJ2-7; 8 nucleotides match TRBD2. The CDR3 totals 15 residues. Germline V gene data show CDR1 as SGHAT and CDR2 as FQDESV (reference sequence). V was pared by 4 bases and J by 0 bases, with 5 bases of the junction left unmatched. As DNA, the CDR3 is TGTGCCAGCAGCTGGCAGCGGGAGTCCTCCTACGAGCAGTACTTC. It codes for CASSWQRESSYEQYF.

This sequence joins TRBV3-1 and TRBJ2-5, with 9 bases fitting TRBD2. Unmatched junction bases numbered 10, after V lost 4 bases and J lost 7 bases. Germline CDR1 and CDR2: LGHDT and YNNKEL (reference sequence). CDR3 length: 15 amino acids. The CDR3 DNA is TGTGCCAGCAGCCGAGCCGGGACTAGCAAGGCGACCCAGTACTTC. It is translated as CASSRAGTSKATQYF.